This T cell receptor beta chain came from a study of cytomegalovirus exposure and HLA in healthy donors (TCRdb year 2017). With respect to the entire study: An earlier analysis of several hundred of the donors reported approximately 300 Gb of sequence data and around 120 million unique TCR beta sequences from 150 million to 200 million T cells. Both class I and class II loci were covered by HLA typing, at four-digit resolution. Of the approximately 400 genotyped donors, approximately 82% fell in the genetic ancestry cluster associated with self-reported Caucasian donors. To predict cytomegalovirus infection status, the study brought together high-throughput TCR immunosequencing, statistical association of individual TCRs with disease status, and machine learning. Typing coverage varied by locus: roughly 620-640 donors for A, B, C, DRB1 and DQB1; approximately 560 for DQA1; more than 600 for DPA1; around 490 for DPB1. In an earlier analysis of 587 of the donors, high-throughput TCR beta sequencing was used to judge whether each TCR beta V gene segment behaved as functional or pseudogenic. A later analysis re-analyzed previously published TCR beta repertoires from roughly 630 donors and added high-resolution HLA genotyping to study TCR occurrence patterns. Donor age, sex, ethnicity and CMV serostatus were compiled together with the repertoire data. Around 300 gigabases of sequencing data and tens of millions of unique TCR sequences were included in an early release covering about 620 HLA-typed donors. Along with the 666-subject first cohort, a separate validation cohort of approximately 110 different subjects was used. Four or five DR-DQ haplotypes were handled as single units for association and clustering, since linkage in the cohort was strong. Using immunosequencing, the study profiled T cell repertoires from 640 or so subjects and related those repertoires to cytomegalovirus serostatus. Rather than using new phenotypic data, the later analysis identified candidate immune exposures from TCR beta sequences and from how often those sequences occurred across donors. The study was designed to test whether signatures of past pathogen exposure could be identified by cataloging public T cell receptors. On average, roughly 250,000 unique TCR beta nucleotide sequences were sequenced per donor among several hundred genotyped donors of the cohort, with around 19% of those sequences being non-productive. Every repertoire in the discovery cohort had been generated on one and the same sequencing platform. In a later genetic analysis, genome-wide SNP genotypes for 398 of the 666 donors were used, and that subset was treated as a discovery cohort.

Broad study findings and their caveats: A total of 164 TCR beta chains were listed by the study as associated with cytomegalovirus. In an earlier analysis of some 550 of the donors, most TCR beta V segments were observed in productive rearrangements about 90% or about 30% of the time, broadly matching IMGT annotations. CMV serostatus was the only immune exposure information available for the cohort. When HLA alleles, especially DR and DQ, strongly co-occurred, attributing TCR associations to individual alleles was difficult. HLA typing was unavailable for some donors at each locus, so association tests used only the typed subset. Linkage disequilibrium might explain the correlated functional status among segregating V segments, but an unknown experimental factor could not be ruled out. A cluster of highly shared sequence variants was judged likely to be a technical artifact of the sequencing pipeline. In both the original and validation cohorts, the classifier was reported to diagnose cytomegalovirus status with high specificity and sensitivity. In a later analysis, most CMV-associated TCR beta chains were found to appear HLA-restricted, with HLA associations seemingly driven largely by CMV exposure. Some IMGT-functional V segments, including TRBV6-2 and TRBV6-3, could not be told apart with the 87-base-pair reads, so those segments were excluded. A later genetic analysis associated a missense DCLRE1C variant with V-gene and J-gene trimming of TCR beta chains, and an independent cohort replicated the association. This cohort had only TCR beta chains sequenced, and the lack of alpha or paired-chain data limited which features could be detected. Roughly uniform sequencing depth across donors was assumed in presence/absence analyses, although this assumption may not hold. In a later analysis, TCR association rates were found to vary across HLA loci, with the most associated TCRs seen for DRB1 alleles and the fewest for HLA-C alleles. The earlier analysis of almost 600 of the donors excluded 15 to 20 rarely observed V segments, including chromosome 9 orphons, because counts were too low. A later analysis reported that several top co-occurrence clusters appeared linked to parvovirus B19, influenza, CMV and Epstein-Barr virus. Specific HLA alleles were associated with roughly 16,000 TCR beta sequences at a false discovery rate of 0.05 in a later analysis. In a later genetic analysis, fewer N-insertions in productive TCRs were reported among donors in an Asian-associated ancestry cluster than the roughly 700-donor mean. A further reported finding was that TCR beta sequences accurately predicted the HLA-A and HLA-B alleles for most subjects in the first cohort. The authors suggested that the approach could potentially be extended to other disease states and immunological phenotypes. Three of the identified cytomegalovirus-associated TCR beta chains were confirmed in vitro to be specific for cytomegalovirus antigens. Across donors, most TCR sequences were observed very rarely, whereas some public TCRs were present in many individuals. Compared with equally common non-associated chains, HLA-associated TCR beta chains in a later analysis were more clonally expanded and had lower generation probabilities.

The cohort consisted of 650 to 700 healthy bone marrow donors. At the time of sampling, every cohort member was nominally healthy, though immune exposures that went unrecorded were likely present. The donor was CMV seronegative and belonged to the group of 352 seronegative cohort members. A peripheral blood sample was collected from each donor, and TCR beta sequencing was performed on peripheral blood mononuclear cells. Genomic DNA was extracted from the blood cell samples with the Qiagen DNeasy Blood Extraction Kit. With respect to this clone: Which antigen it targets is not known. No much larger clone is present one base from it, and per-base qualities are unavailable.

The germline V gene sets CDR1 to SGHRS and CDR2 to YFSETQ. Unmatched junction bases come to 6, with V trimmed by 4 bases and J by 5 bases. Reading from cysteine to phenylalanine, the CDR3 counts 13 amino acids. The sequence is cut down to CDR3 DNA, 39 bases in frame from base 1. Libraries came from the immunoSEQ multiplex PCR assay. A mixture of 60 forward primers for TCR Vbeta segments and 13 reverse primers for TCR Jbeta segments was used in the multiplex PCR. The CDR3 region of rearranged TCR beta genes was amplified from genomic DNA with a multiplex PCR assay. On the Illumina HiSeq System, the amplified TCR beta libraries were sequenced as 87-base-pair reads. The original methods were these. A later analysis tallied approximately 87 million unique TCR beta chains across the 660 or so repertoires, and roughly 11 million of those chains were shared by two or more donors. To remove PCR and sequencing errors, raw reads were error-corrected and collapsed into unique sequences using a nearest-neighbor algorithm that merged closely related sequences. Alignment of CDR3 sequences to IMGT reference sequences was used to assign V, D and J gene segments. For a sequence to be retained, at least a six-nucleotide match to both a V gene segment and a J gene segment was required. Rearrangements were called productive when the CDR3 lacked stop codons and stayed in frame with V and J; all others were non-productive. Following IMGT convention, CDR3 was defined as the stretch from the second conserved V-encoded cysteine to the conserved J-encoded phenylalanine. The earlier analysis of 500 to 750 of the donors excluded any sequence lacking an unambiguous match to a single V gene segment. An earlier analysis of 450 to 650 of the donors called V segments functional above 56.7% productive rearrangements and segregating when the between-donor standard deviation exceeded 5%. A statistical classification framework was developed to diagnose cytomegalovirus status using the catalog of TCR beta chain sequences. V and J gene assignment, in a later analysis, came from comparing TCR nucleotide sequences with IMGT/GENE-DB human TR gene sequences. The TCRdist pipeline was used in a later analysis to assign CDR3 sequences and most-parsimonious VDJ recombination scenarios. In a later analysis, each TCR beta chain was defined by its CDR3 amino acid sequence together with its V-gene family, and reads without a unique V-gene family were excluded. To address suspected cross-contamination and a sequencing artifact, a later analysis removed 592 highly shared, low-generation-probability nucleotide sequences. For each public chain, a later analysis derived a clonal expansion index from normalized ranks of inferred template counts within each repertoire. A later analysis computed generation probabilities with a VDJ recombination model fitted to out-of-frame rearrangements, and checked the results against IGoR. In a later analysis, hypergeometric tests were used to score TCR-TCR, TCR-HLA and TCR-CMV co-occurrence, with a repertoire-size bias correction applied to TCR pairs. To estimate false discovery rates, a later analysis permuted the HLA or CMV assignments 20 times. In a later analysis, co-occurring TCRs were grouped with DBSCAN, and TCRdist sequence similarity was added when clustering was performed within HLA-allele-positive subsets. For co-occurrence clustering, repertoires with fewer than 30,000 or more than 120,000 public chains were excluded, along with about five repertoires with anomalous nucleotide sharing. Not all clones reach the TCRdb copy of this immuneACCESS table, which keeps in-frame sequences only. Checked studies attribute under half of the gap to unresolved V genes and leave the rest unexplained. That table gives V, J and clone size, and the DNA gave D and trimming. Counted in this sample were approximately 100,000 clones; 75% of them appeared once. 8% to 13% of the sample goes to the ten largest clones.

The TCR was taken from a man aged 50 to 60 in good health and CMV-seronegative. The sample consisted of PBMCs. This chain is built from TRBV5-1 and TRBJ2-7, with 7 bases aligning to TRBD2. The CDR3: CASSNIGTNEQYF. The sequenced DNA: TGCGCCAGCAGCAATATTGGGACTAACGAGCAGTACTTC.